These 31 T cell receptor beta chains originate from one sample sequenced in a study of blood T cell repertoires in COVID-19. Produced via immunoSEQ multiplex PCR; TCRdb's table is partial and in-frame only. The sample shows 150,000 to 200,000 clones, 85% of them seen only once. Sequencing was done on a sample of peripheral blood. The receptors stem from a human donor with acute or convalescent COVID-19. The donor label of this sample is uncertain.

The gene calls are TRBV19 and TRBJ1-1; perhaps TRBD1 as D (6 bases). Trimming took off 8 bases at V and 0 bases at J, with 13 bases between the two ends. The CDR3 length is 14 residues. Germline V gene sequence: CDR1 LNHDA, CDR2 SQIVND (reference sequence). Here the CDR3 reads CASGGGPLNTEAFF. The CDR3 DNA sequence: TGTGCCAGTGGGGGGGGGCCTTTGAACACTGAAGCTTTCTTT.

This rearrangement joins TRBV6-5 to TRBJ2-3; maybe TRBD2 (5 bases). The CDR3 extends over 15 amino acids. Germline CDR1 and CDR2: MNHEY and SVGAGI. The ends were cut back, 7 bases at V and 0 bases at J, with 14 bases in the middle. The CDR3 region is CASKQRGGSTDTQYF. CDR3 coding DNA: TGTGCCAGCAAACAACGGGGTGGTAGCACAGATACGCAGTATTTT.

The rearrangement links TRBV7-3 to TRBJ2-7; 7 nucleotides align to TRBD1. Germline V gene sequence: CDR1 SGHTA, CDR2 FQGTGA. CDR3 length: 13 residues. The V segment lost 5 bases and the J segment 7 bases; nucleotides outside the gene matches: 8. CDR3 sequence: CASSTGQVREQYF. Written as DNA, the CDR3 is TGTGCCAGCAGCACCGGACAGGTCAGGGAGCAGTACTTC.

The chain recombines TRBV6-5 with TRBJ1-2; D not resolved. Trimming pared 6 bases from V and 3 bases from J, leaving 14 bases between. The CDR3 consists of 14 residues. Germline V gives CDR1 MNHEY, CDR2 SVGAGI. The CDR3 region has the DNA TGTGCCAGCAGGCGGCCAACCCATGACTATGGCTACACCTTC. It yields the protein CASRRPTHDYGYTF.

This chain connects TRBV28 to TRBJ1-4; 10 bases line up with TRBD1. CDR1 is MDHEN and CDR2 is SYDVKM in the germline V gene. The CDR3 has 15 amino acids. V shed 2 bases, J shed 13 bases, and the junction held 10 bases outside the gene matches. This CDR3 reads CASSLMGQGIRVLFF. CDR3 DNA: TGTGCCAGCAGTTTAATGGGACAGGGGATCCGGGTACTGTTTTTT.

This chain links TRBV29-1 with TRBJ1-1; 7 bases line up with TRBD1. Germline CDR1 is SQVTM and CDR2 is ANQGSEA. The V segment lost 6 bases and the J segment 2 bases; nucleotides outside the gene matches: 6. The CDR3 extends over 13 amino acids. In nucleotides, the CDR3 is TGCAGCGTCCGACAGGGAGACAACACTGAAGCTTTCTTT. As protein: CSVRQGDNTEAFF.

The chain uses TRBV5-1 and TRBJ2-2, with TRBD1 as a possible D gene (5 bases). Trimming removed 1 base at V and 1 base at J, with 11 bases between. The CDR3 runs to 16 residues. Germline V lookup: CDR1 SGHRS, CDR2 YFSETQ. The CDR3 loop is CASSLLWQGNTGELFF. The CDR3 DNA follows: TGCGCCAGCAGCTTGCTGTGGCAGGGGAACACCGGGGAGCTGTTTTTT. Looking up the rest from reference TRBV5-1 and TRBJ2-2 gives the full variable domain: KAGVTQTPRYLIKTRGQQVTLSCSPISGHRSVSWYQQTPGQGLQFLFEYFSETQRNKGNFPGRFSGRQFSNSRSEMNVSTLELGDSALYLCASSLLWQGNTGELFFGEGSRLTVL.

There are a few counts of this clone. The CDR3 nucleotides are TGTGCCAGTAGTATTGGTAGGACAGGGATATACGAGCAGTACTTC. It encodes CASSIGRTGIYEQYF. This chain links TRBV19 with TRBJ2-7; 8 nucleotides align to TRBD1. From germline, CDR1 is LNHDA and CDR2 SQIVND (reference sequence). This CDR3 region has 15 residues. Trimming removed 3 bases from V and 4 bases from J; junction bases left unmatched: 8.

This sequence joins TRBV6-5 and TRBJ2-3; 7 bases agree with TRBD2. Germline values: CDR1 MNHEY, CDR2 SVGAGI. The CDR3 is made up of 15 amino acids. V gave up 6 bases and J gave up 3 bases; unmatched junction bases: 9. This chain's CDR3 is CASSESQGGTDTQYF. In DNA form, the CDR3 reads TGTGCCAGCAGCGAGTCGCAGGGAGGGACAGATACGCAGTATTTT.

J is TRBJ1-3 and V is TRBV5-1; TRBD1 is a possible D gene (5 bases). V shed 0 bases and J shed 1 base, with 5 bases lying between them. CDR3 length: 14 amino acids. Germline values: CDR1 SGHRS, CDR2 YFSETQ. The CDR3: CASSLEGSGNTIYF. CDR3 in DNA: TGCGCCAGCAGCTTGGAGGGGTCTGGAAACACCATATATTTT.

In nucleotides, the CDR3 is TGTGCCAGCAGCCAAGATATGGGAGTAGCGGGGGGGTTTATTTCCTACAATGAGCAGTTCTTC. The encoded protein is CASSQDMGVAGGFISYNEQFF. This chain links TRBV3-1 (or the pseudogene TRBV3-2) with TRBJ2-1; the match to TRBD2 covers 11 bases. Germline V lookup: CDR1 LGHDT, CDR2 YNNKEL (reference sequence). The ends lost 0 bases at V and 1 base at J; junction bases unmatched: 14. CDR3 length equals 21 residues.

The V call is TRBV18, the J call TRBJ2-1; perhaps TRBD1 as D (6 bases). With 2 bases removed from V and 4 bases from J, the gap between germline ends came to 12 bases. Germline CDR1 and CDR2: KGHSH and LQKENI. The CDR3 covers 15 residues. CDR3 protein: CASSPLQGPYNEQFF. CDR3 nucleotides: TGTGCCAGCTCACCATTACAGGGCCCGTACAATGAGCAGTTCTTC.

The chain carries TRBV5-1 and TRBJ1-1; no clear D. This CDR3 is 13 amino acids long. V lost 1 base and J 4 bases, leaving 8 bases between the germline ends. The germline V gene encodes CDR1 SGHRS and CDR2 YFSETQ. CDR3 residues: CASSLREGTEAFF. The CDR3 DNA follows: TGCGCCAGCAGCTTGCGTGAGGGCACTGAAGCTTTCTTT.

The J gene is TRBJ1-2, the V gene TRBV19; 9 bases fit TRBD1. Looked up from germline, CDR1 is LNHDA and CDR2 is SQIVND (reference sequence). The V segment lost 3 bases and the J segment 5 bases; nucleotides outside the gene matches: 13. The CDR3 spans 17 residues. The CDR3 DNA sequence: TGTGCCAGTAGTATCGGTTCAACCGGGGACAGGGTATATGGCTACACCTTC. It yields the protein CASSIGSTGDRVYGYTF. Supplemented by reference TRBV19 and TRBJ1-2, the full variable domain reads DGGITQSPKYLFRKEGQNVTLSCEQNLNHDAMYWYRQDPGQGLRLIYYSQIVNDFQKGDIAEGYSVSREKKESFPLTVTSAQKNPTAFYLCASSIGSTGDRVYGYTFGSGTRLTVV.

The chain uses TRBV30 and TRBJ1-3; D is undetermined. The CDR3 is 14 residues long. With 2 bases removed from V and 0 bases from J, the gap between germline ends came to 8 bases. Germline CDR1 and CDR2: GTSNPN and SVGIG (reference sequence). The CDR3 protein is CAWSTGYSGNTIYF. In nucleotides, the CDR3 is TGTGCCTGGAGTACCGGGTACTCTGGAAACACCATATATTTT.

This clone was found a few times. The CDR3, as DNA: TGTGCCAGTAGCAGGGACAGGGGAAGGGGCGGGGAGCTGTTTTTT. It codes for CASSRDRGRGGELFF. This chain connects TRBV19 to TRBJ2-2; TRBD1 matches 10 bases. Germline values: CDR1 LNHDA, CDR2 SQIVND (reference sequence). The CDR3 covers 15 residues. The V and J ends lost 6 bases and 7 bases, in that order; junction bases with no gene match: 8. The entire variable domain, with the rest obtained from reference TRBV19 and TRBJ2-2, is as follows: DGGITQSPKYLFRKEGQNVTLSCEQNLNHDAMYWYRQDPGQGLRLIYYSQIVNDFQKGDIAEGYSVSREKKESFPLTVTSAQKNPTAFYLCASSRDRGRGGELFFGEGSRLTVL.

The V call is TRBV7-8, the J call TRBJ1-1; no reliable D call. Germline V gene lookup returns CDR1 SGHVS and CDR2 FQNEAQ. CDR3 length: 12 amino acids. The V end was cut by 3 bases, the J end by 7 bases, with 9 bases between. DNA of the CDR3: TGTGCCAGCAGCTTTAGTACTAGTGAAGCTTTCTTT. Its translation is CASSFSTSEAFF.

The V gene is TRBV4-2, the J gene TRBJ2-3; D is unresolved. Trimming left V 0 bases short and J 0 bases short, with 7 bases between. This CDR3 is built from 15 residues. Germline CDR1 reads LGHNA; CDR2 reads YNFKEQ. CDR3 region: CASSQERMSTDTQYF. The CDR3 DNA reads as TGTGCCAGCAGCCAAGAGAGGATGAGCACAGATACGCAGTATTTT.

The V and J genes are TRBV30 and TRBJ2-5, with D maybe TRBD1 (5 bases). V lost 7 bases, J lost 7 bases, and 16 bases lay in between. Per the germline V gene, CDR1 is GTSNPN and CDR2 is SVGIG (reference sequence). The CDR3 covers 12 residues. The CDR3 DNA reads as TGTGCCTTTCGAGAGCAGGGCCCGACCCAGTACTTC. It is translated as CAFREQGPTQYF. The full variable domain, with the rest looked up from reference TRBV30 and TRBJ2-5, is SQTIHQWPATLVQPVGSPLSLECTVEGTSNPNLYWYRQAAGRGLQLLFYSVGIGQISSEVPQNLSASRPQDRQFILSSKKLLLSDSGFYLCAFREQGPTQYFGPGTRLLVL.

The chain uses TRBV7-9 and TRBJ1-2; 7 nucleotides align to TRBD1. CDR1 and CDR2 (germline): SEHNR, FQNEAQ (reference sequence). V dropped 6 bases and J dropped 4; count of bases not matched to a gene: 11. CDR3 length equals 15 residues. CDR3 nucleotides: TGTGCCAGCAGAAACATGGACAGGCCCATCTATGGCTACACCTTC. Translated: CASRNMDRPIYGYTF.

The chain employs TRBV7-8 and TRBJ1-6; D gene unclear. CDR1 and CDR2 (germline): SGHVS, FQNEAQ. The V and J ends lost 5 bases and 7 bases respectively, with 15 bases between them. The CDR3 totals 15 residues. CDR3 residues: CASSPAVRRNSPLHF. The CDR3 coding sequence is TGTGCCAGCAGCCCAGCAGTTAGGAGGAATTCACCCCTCCACTTT. Based on the CDR3 plus reference TRBV7-8 and TRBJ1-6, the full variable domain is GAGVSQSPRYKVAKRGQDVALRCDPISGHVSLFWYQQALGQGPEFLTYFQNEAQLDKSGLPSDRFFAERPEGSVSTLKIQRTQQEDSAVYLCASSPAVRRNSPLHFGNGTRLTVT.

This clone turned up a few times. The V gene is TRBV5-6, the J gene TRBJ1-3; 7 bases align to TRBD1. V lost 3 bases, J lost 2 bases, and 14 bases stayed unmatched. The CDR3 is 18 amino acids. Per germline, CDR1 SGHDT and CDR2 YYEEEE. The CDR3 reads CASSSRDSLTNAGNTIYF. Here the CDR3 DNA reads TGTGCCAGCAGCTCCCGGGACAGCCTAACTAATGCTGGAAACACCATATATTTT.

The J gene is TRBJ1-2, the V gene TRBV7-9; D is perhaps TRBD1 (6 bases). The CDR3 totals 14 residues. The V end lost 1 base, the J end lost 5 bases, and 11 bases lay between the germline ends. Germline V lookup: CDR1 SEHNR, CDR2 FQNEAQ (reference sequence). The CDR3 bases are TGTGCCAGCAGCTTAGGAGAACAGGGATATGGCTACACCTTC. This encodes CASSLGEQGYGYTF.

The J gene is TRBJ2-3, the V gene TRBV13, with D possibly TRBD1 on 6 matching bases. The CDR3 length is 15 residues. Trimming took off 1 base at V and 3 bases at J, with 11 bases between the two ends. The germline V gene encodes CDR1 PRHDT and CDR2 FYEKMQ (reference sequence). The CDR3: CASSLAGALTDTQYF. The CDR3 bases are TGTGCCAGCAGCTTAGCAGGGGCCCTAACAGATACGCAGTATTTT.

The rearrangement joins TRBV30 to TRBJ1-3; 8 bases match TRBD1. The germline V gene has CDR1 GTSNPN and CDR2 SVGIG (reference sequence). The CDR3 loop spans 14 amino acids. The junction had 3 bases not matched to a gene; V was cut back by 2 bases and J by 3 bases. For the CDR3, the DNA is TGTGCCTGGAGTCCGGGACAGGTTGGAAACACCATATATTTT. It encodes CAWSPGQVGNTIYF.

This chain uses TRBV3-1 (or the pseudogene TRBV3-2) with TRBJ2-7, with TRBD1 identical over 10 bases. The V and J ends lost 1 base and 3 bases, in that order; junction bases with no gene match: 3. CDR3 length: 15 amino acids. Per germline, CDR1 LGHDT and CDR2 YNNKEL (reference sequence). CDR3 bases: TGTGCCAGCAGCCAAGCGGGACAGGGGTTCTACGAGCAGTACTTC. It specifies CASSQAGQGFYEQYF.

The chain has TRBV4-1 and TRBJ2-3; 7 positions agree with TRBD2. The CDR3 has 16 amino acids. J lost 1 base, V lost 0 bases, and 4 bases had no gene match. Germline assignment: CDR1 MGHRA and CDR2 YSYEKL. CDR3 sequence (DNA): TGCGCCAGCAGCCAAGAAGGTGCGGGGGGCACAGATACGCAGTATTTT. Encoded protein: CASSQEGAGGTDTQYF.

DNA for the CDR3: TGTGCCAGCAGCGGCCGCTGGACAGGGGATTCCTACGAGCAGTACTTC. It is translated as CASSGRWTGDSYEQYF. The chain has TRBV11-3 and TRBJ2-7; 9 bases line up with TRBD1. The V gene's germline CDR1 is SGHNT and CDR2 YENEEA. V was pared by 5 bases and J by 1 base, with 9 bases of the junction left unmatched. This CDR3 contains 16 residues. Full variable domain (outside the CDR3, taken from reference TRBV11-3 and TRBJ2-7): EAGVVQSPRYKIIEKKQPVAFWCNPISGHNTLYWYLQNLGQGPELLIRYENEEAVDDSQLPKDRFSAERLKGVDSTLKIQPAELGDSAVYLCASSGRWTGDSYEQYFGPGTRLTVT.

V usage is TRBV6-5 and J usage is TRBJ1-3, with TRBD1 matching 10 bases. This CDR3 is built from 15 residues. CDR1 and CDR2 from the germline V gene are MNHEY and SVGAGI. The V segment lost 7 bases and the J segment 2 bases; nucleotides outside the gene matches: 5. The CDR3 sequence is CASTPDRGTGNTIYF. CDR3 in DNA: TGTGCCAGCACCCCGGACAGGGGGACTGGAAACACCATATATTTT.

The J gene is TRBJ2-1, the V gene TRBV7-9; TRBD1 aligns across 8 bases. V shed 4 bases, J shed 5 bases, and the junction held 10 bases outside the gene matches. The CDR3 is 16 amino acids. The V gene's germline CDR1 is SEHNR and CDR2 FQNEAQ (reference sequence). The CDR3 protein is CASSSSGTGTNNEQFF. The CDR3 region has the DNA TGTGCCAGCAGCTCGTCCGGGACAGGAACTAACAATGAGCAGTTCTTC.

The chain recombines TRBV9 with TRBJ2-1, with TRBD2 matching over 10 bases. The germline V gene encodes CDR1 SGDLS and CDR2 YYNGEE. The CDR3 is 19 amino acids. The junction had 13 bases not matched to a gene; V was cut back by 0 bases and J by 4 bases. Here the CDR3 reads CASSVASSGGAVGYNEQFF. The CDR3 DNA reads as TGTGCCAGCAGCGTAGCGTCGAGCGGGGGGGCGGTAGGGTACAATGAGCAGTTCTTC.